The 20 T cell receptor beta chains below were found in one sample sequenced in a study of preoperative IRX-2 immunotherapy in early breast cancer. Assay: immunoSEQ multiplex PCR; the TCRdb copy retains only in-frame clones and omits some. The sample includes some 59,000 clones, roughly 94% of them seen just once. Treatment here: preoperative locoregional IRX-2 cytokine immunotherapy. This sample was gathered from a patient treated with IRX-2 immunotherapy. The receptors were gathered from a human donor with breast cancer.

The chain combines TRBV11-2 with TRBJ2-7, with D perhaps TRBD1 (6 bases). V shed 3 bases and J shed 7 bases, with 19 bases lying between them. The CDR3 extends over 15 amino acids. From germline, CDR1 is SGHAT and CDR2 FQNNGV. CDR3 nucleotide sequence: TGTGCCAGCAGCTTGGGACAACTCAAAGGTTGGGAGCAGTACTTC. Its protein product is CASSLGQLKGWEQYF. Drawing the rest from reference TRBV11-2 and TRBJ2-7, the complete variable domain is EAGVAQSPRYKIIEKRQSVAFWCNPISGHATLYWYQQILGQGPKLLIQFQNNGVVDDSQLPKDRFSAERLKGVDSTLKIQPAKLEDSAVYLCASSLGQLKGWEQYFGPGTRLTVT.

The chain joins TRBV29-1 to TRBJ2-2, with 12 bases aligning to TRBD2. J was trimmed by 5 bases and V by 6 bases; bases with no gene match: 7. CDR1 SQVTM and CDR2 ANQGSEA come from the germline V gene. The CDR3 runs 15 residues. The CDR3 DNA reads TGCAGCGTGTCGACTAGCGGGAGTATTACCGGGGAGCTGTTTTTT. This codes for CSVSTSGSITGELFF.

The chain couples TRBV29-1 to TRBJ2-1; D possibly corresponds to TRBD1 (6 bases). Trimming removed 6 bases at V and 8 bases at J, with 14 bases between. The CDR3 runs 12 residues. Germline lookup yields CDR1 SQVTM and CDR2 ANQGSEA. The CDR3 reads CSVLSTGHEQFF. The CDR3 DNA reads as TGCAGCGTCCTCTCGACAGGCCATGAGCAGTTCTTC.

The rearrangement links TRBV30 to TRBJ2-7; 9 bases map to TRBD2. Germline CDR1 and CDR2: GTSNPN and SVGIG (reference sequence). After removal of 7 bases from V and 6 bases from J, the junction contained 13 bases not matched to a gene. CDR3 size: 14 residues. The DNA of the CDR3 is TGTGCCTCGGGGGGGCTAGCGGGAACTTCCGAGCAGTACTTC. Translating it yields CASGGLAGTSEQYF.

A word on this clone: Relative to the germline gene, one junction end is altered; a read error may explain this. The rearrangement joins TRBV15 to TRBJ2-7; D might be TRBD1 or TRBD2, each matching 6 bases. The CDR3 length is 13 residues. Germline CDR1 LNHNV, CDR2 YYDKDF (reference sequence). DNA for the CDR3: TGTGCCACCAGCAGAGATCCAGGCCGGGGGCAAAACTTC. It specifies CATSRDPGRGQNF. The complete variable domain, with remaining parts taken from reference TRBV15 and TRBJ2-7, reads DAMVIQNPRYQVTQFGKPVTLSCSQTLNHNVMYWYQQKSSQAPKLLFHYYDKDFNNEADTPDNFQSRRPNTSFCFLDIRSPGLGDTAMYLCATSRDPGRGQNFGPGTRLTVT.

The chain couples TRBV5-1 to TRBJ2-3; 9 bases agree with TRBD2. The CDR3 has 17 amino acids. Per the germline V gene, CDR1 is SGHRS and CDR2 is YFSETQ. Trimming removed 3 bases from V and 0 bases from J; junction bases left unmatched: 8. The CDR3, as DNA: TGCGCCAGCAGCTACCCTCGCGGGGGGGATAGCACAGATACGCAGTATTTT. It translates to CASSYPRGGDSTDTQYF. The entire variable domain, with the rest obtained from reference TRBV5-1 and TRBJ2-3, is as follows: KAGVTQTPRYLIKTRGQQVTLSCSPISGHRSVSWYQQTPGQGLQFLFEYFSETQRNKGNFPGRFSGRQFSNSRSEMNVSTLELGDSALYLCASSYPRGGDSTDTQYFGPGTRLTVL.

The chain links TRBV4-2 to TRBJ2-4, with 8 bases that match TRBD2. The V gene end was trimmed by 4 bases and the J gene end by 3 bases; junction bases not matched to a gene: 17. Germline CDR1 reads LGHNA; CDR2 reads YNFKEQ. The CDR3 is 19 residues long. Here the CDR3 DNA reads TGTGCCAGCAGCCCCTATTCTCCTAGTGCGGGAGGTGGCAAAAACATTCAGTACTTC. Its translation: CASSPYSPSAGGGKNIQYF.

V is TRBV7-6 and J is TRBJ2-7; 7 bases agree with TRBD2. V was pared by 5 bases and J by 12 bases, with 13 bases of the junction left unmatched. The CDR3 is 13 amino acids. From germline, CDR1 is SGHVS and CDR2 FNYEAQ. The CDR3 bases are TGTGCCAGCAGCCTCTCGATCGCGGGAGAGGTGTACTTC. Protein sequence: CASSLSIAGEVYF.

The chain links TRBV27 to TRBJ2-7, with 9 positions matching TRBD1. The junction had 12 bases not matched to a gene; V was cut back by 7 bases and J by 2 bases. The CDR3 contains 16 residues. CDR1 is MNHEY and CDR2 is SMNVEV in the germline V gene (reference sequence). The CDR3 here is CASTASGTGTTYEQYF. DNA of the CDR3: TGTGCCAGCACCGCGTCCGGGACAGGGACCACCTACGAGCAGTACTTC.

The gene calls are TRBV18 and TRBJ1-2; D call uncertain. The CDR3 extends over 13 amino acids. Deletions cut 3 bases from V and 4 bases from J, with 9 bases between. Germline V gene sequence: CDR1 KGHSH, CDR2 LQKENI. Here the CDR3 DNA reads TGTGCCAGCTCACCTGAAGCGGCCTATGGCTACACCTTC. It is translated as CASSPEAAYGYTF.

The CDR3 protein is CASSEEPDAYEQYF. CDR3 DNA: TGTGCCAGCAGTGAAGAACCAGACGCCTACGAGCAGTACTTC. The chain has TRBV6-1 and TRBJ2-7; D not certain. The CDR3 runs 14 residues. Germline V gene lookup returns CDR1 MNHNS and CDR2 SASEGT. V was cut by 1 base and J by 2 bases, with 9 bases left in between.

The J gene is TRBJ2-4, the V gene TRBV19; D remains ambiguous. CDR3 length: 14 residues. The germline gives CDR1 LNHDA, CDR2 SQIVND (reference sequence). Between the trimmed V and J ends, which lost 7 bases and 9 bases, there was a span of 19 bases. The chain's CDR3 is CASTPRTLQAIQYF. The CDR3 region has the DNA TGTGCCAGTACCCCGCGGACCCTCCAGGCCATTCAGTACTTC.

CDR3 protein: CATQYRGNEQFF. The CDR3 DNA reads as TGTGCCACTCAGTACAGAGGGAATGAGCAGTTCTTC. The genes are TRBV19 and TRBJ2-1, with D possibly TRBD2 on 5 matching bases. Trimming stripped 10 bases from V and 7 bases from J, with 14 bases between. The CDR3 is 12 amino acids. Germline V CDR1 and CDR2: LNHDA, SQIVND (reference sequence).

The chain combines TRBV2 with TRBJ2-1; D is ambiguous. The V end was cut by 7 bases, the J end by 3 bases, with 16 bases between. Looked up from germline, CDR1 is SNHLY and CDR2 is FYNNEI. The CDR3 consists of 15 residues. For the CDR3, the DNA is TGTGCCAGCAACAGCAGGCGGCTAGACTACAATGAGCAGTTCTTC. This encodes CASNSRRLDYNEQFF.

The chain uses TRBV4-1 and TRBJ2-2; D perhaps matches TRBD2 (7 bases). V shed 6 bases and J shed 4 bases, with 15 bases lying between them. CDR1 and CDR2 from the germline V gene are MGHRA and YSYEKL. This CDR3 is 15 amino acids long. CDR3 in amino acids: CASRLTGGSTGELFF. DNA of the CDR3: TGCGCCAGCAGGCTAACGGGGGGCAGCACCGGGGAGCTGTTTTTT.

Only one count was recorded for this clone. The gene calls are TRBV5-4 and TRBJ2-5; 7 nucleotides line up with TRBD2. Germline loops: CDR1 SGHNT, CDR2 YYREEE (reference sequence). This CDR3 has 14 residues. V trimming: 0 bases; J trimming: 4 bases; junction bases outside the gene matches: 3. CDR3 in DNA: TGTGCCAGCAGCTTGGAAGCGGGGAGAGAGACCCAGTACTTC. It translates to CASSLEAGRETQYF.

This clone showed up just once. The gene calls are TRBV7-9 and TRBJ2-1; D is ambiguous. Trimming left V 4 bases short and J 1 base short, with 11 bases between. This CDR3 has 15 residues. Germline values: CDR1 SEHNR, CDR2 FQNEAQ (reference sequence). The CDR3 reads CASSSDLGSYNEQFF. CDR3 sequence (DNA): TGTGCCAGCAGCTCGGATCTAGGTTCCTACAATGAGCAGTTCTTC.

The chain recombines TRBV9 with TRBJ2-6; TRBD1 matches 12 bases. Germline CDR1 SGDLS, CDR2 YYNGEE. The junction had 7 bases not matched to a gene; V was cut back by 2 bases and J by 1 base. The CDR3 runs 19 residues. Written as DNA, the CDR3 is TGTGCCAGCAGCGTCGAACCGGGACAGGGGGCTTCTGGGGCCAACGTCCTGACTTTC. It yields the protein CASSVEPGQGASGANVLTF. The full variable domain, completed using reference TRBV9 and TRBJ2-6, is DSGVTQTPKHLITATGQRVTLRCSPRSGDLSVYWYQQSLDQGLQFLIQYYNGEERAKGNILERFSAQQFPDLHSELNLSSLELGDSALYFCASSVEPGQGASGANVLTFGAGSRLTVL.

The sample holds one count of this clone. The CDR3 loop is CASSVGGNSGNTIYF. CDR3 DNA sequence: TGTGCCAGCAGCGTGGGCGGGAACTCTGGAAACACCATATATTTT. The chain employs TRBV9 and TRBJ1-3; D remains unclear. This CDR3 contains 15 residues. Germline lookup yields CDR1 SGDLS and CDR2 YYNGEE. V was trimmed by 2 bases and J by 0 bases, leaving 9 bases between them.

The chain has TRBV10-3 and TRBJ2-5; D is possibly TRBD1 (5 bases). This CDR3 has 15 amino acids. With 3 bases removed from V and 4 bases from J, the gap between germline ends came to 15 bases. The V gene's germline CDR1 is ENHRY and CDR2 SYGVKD. CDR3 in amino acids: CAISDGARSGETQYF. CDR3 sequence (DNA): TGTGCCATCAGTGATGGGGCCCGCAGTGGAGAGACCCAGTACTTC.